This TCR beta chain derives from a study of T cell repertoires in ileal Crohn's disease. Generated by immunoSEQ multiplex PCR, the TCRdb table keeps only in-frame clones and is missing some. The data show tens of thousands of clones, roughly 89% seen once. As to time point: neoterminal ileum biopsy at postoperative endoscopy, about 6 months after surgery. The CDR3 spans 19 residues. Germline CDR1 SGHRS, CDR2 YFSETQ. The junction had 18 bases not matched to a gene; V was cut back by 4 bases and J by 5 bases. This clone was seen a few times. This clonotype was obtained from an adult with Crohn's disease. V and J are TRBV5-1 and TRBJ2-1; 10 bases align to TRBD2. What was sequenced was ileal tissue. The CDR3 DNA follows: TGCGCCAGCAGCCCGGAGGGTTTGTTAGGACTAGCGGAGAACAATGAGCAGTTCTTC. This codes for CASSPEGLLGLAENNEQFF.